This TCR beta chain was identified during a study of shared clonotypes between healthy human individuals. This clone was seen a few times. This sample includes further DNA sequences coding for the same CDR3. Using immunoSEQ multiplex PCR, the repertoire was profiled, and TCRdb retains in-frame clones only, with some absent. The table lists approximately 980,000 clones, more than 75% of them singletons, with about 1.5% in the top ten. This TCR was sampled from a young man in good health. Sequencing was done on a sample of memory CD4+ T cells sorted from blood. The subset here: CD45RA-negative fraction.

The CDR3 nucleotides read TGCGCCAGCAGTGATCGTAAGAACACTGAAGCTTTCTTT. Amino acids: CASSDRKNTEAFF. The chain carries TRBV10-2 and TRBJ1-1; D gene unclear. Germline CDR1 and CDR2: WSHSY and SAAADI. This CDR3 contains 13 residues. V was shortened by 3 bases and J by 1 base, with 6 bases between the two germline ends.